The rows below give T cell receptor beta chains drawn from one sample of a study of T cells after yellow fever vaccination. TCRdb fed the 5' RACE reads into MiXCR, producing one record per CDR3 protein. The table lists some 150,000 distinct CDR3 sequences, about 7% of them singletons, with more than 0.6% in the top ten. The sample consisted of CD4+ T cells sorted from PBMCs, taken 10 days after the yellow fever booster vaccination. These receptors all stem from a man under 40 who received the YFV17D yellow fever vaccine. Each CDR3 is given with its conserved first and last residue. The D gene is left open where the match is weak. Only part of the rows carry a size: once, few, many, or a class if the clone is expanded.

V gene	D gene	clone size	J gene	CDR3 protein	CDR3 DNA
TRBV7-2	TRBD2	many	TRBJ2-3	CASSQQTSLADTQYF	TGTGCCAGCAGCCAGCAGACTAGCCTAGCAGATACGCAGTATTTT
TRBV7-2	TRBD2	many	TRBJ2-1	CASSPSGSSNDEQFF	TGTGCCAGCAGTCCGAGCGGGAGTAGCAACGATGAGCAGTTCTTC
TRBV5-5	TRBD1	many	TRBJ2-1	CASSLNRDREHEQFF	TGTGCCAGCAGCTTGAACCGGGACAGGGAACATGAGCAGTTCTTC
TRBV6-5	TRBD1	many	TRBJ2-2	CASSWTGGDTGELFF	TGTGCCAGCAGTTGGACAGGGGGGGACACCGGGGAGCTGTTTTTT
TRBV6-5	.	many	TRBJ2-1	CASSYRGRSPSTLNEQFF	TGTGCCAGCAGTTACCGGGGGAGATCCCCATCCACCCTCAATGAGCAGTTCTTC
TRBV10-3	TRBD1	many	TRBJ2-7	CATSDREYEQYF	TGTGCCACTTCAGACAGGGAGTACGAGCAGTACTTC
TRBV5-5	.	many	TRBJ2-1	CASSFLGDSYNEQFF	TGTGCCAGCAGCTTCCTCGGTGACTCCTACAATGAGCAGTTCTTC
TRBV30	.	.	TRBJ1-6	CAWSAGHDSPLHF	TGTGCCTGGAGCGCCGGCCACGATTCACCCCTCCACTTT
TRBV5-1	.	many	TRBJ2-3	CASSLDGVGSDTQYF	TGCGCCAGCAGCTTGGACGGCGTGGGCTCAGATACGCAGTATTTT
TRBV20-1	TRBD2	.	TRBJ2-7	CRAGGGVAEQYF	TGCAGGGCGGGGGGGGGAGTGGCCGAGCAGTACTTC
TRBV18	.	many	TRBJ2-7	CASSPPARGINEQYF	TGTGCCAGCTCACCACCGGCCAGGGGAATCAACGAGCAGTACTTC
TRBV10-3	TRBD2	many	TRBJ2-1	CAISDPSGLASYNEQFF	TGTGCCATCAGTGACCCAAGCGGACTAGCGAGCTACAATGAGCAGTTCTTC
TRBV20-1	.	many	TRBJ1-1	CSARPGNTEAFF	TGCAGTGCTAGGCCCGGGAACACTGAAGCTTTCTTT
TRBV5-1	.	.	TRBJ1-1	CASSLATANTEAFF	TGCGCCAGCAGCTTGGCTACAGCAAACACTGAAGCTTTCTTT
TRBV2	.	many	TRBJ1-4	CATSNGFTEKLFF	TGTGCCACGTCAAACGGGTTCACTGAAAAACTGTTTTTT
TRBV19	.	few	TRBJ1-1	CASSNRGRLNTEAFF	TGTGCCAGTAGTAACCGAGGCAGGCTGAACACTGAAGCTTTCTTT
TRBV20-1	.	many	TRBJ2-1	CSARDGTLLSGEQFF	TGCAGTGCTAGAGATGGTACTTTGCTCTCAGGTGAGCAGTTCTTC
TRBV5-6	.	many	TRBJ2-7	CASSFRQGRGEQYF	TGTGCCAGCAGCTTTCGACAGGGCCGGGGGGAGCAGTACTTC
TRBV4-3	TRBD2	many	TRBJ2-1	CASSQDYSGSFVEQFF	TGCGCCAGCAGCCAAGATTACAGCGGGAGTTTTGTTGAGCAGTTCTTC
TRBV6-2/TRBV6-3	TRBD1	many	TRBJ2-6	CASNLQGAGANVLTF	TGTGCCAGCAATCTACAGGGGGCAGGGGCCAACGTCCTGACTTTC
TRBV27	TRBD2	many	TRBJ2-1	CASSLSRREWFF	TGTGCCAGCAGTTTATCTCGGCGGGAGTGGTTCTTC
TRBV5-1	.	many	TRBJ2-3	CASSSPRARDTQYF	TGCGCCAGCAGCTCCCCCCGTGCGAGAGATACGCAGTATTTT
TRBV20-1	.	many	TRBJ2-3	CSASGAPSTDTQYF	TGCAGTGCTAGCGGCGCCCCTAGCACTGATACGCAGTATTTT
TRBV15	.	many	TRBJ2-1	CATRSGIIARNNEQFF	TGTGCCACCAGATCCGGAATAATAGCCCGCAACAATGAGCAGTTCTTC
TRBV18	.	many	TRBJ2-5	CASSPPMAETQYF	TGTGCCAGCTCACCCCCCATGGCGGAGACCCAGTACTTC
TRBV7-9	.	.	TRBJ2-7	CASTSWGQEGEQYF	TGTGCCAGCACCTCTTGGGGGCAGGAAGGCGAGCAGTACTTC
TRBV6-1	.	many	TRBJ2-5	CASSPTRRETQYF	TGTGCCAGCAGTCCAACCCGAAGGGAGACCCAGTACTTC
TRBV29-1	.	many	TRBJ2-3	CSVGTGTDTQYF	TGCAGCGTTGGGACAGGCACAGATACGCAGTATTTT
TRBV24-1	.	many	TRBJ1-2	CATSYMGGYTF	TGTGCCACCAGTTACATGGGCGGCTACACCTTC
TRBV20-1	.	many	TRBJ2-6	CSARGFSGANVLTF	TGCAGTGCTAGAGGGTTCTCTGGGGCCAACGTCCTGACTTTC
TRBV7-2	TRBD1	few	TRBJ2-6	CASSGETGAISGANVLTF	TGTGCCAGCAGCGGAGAGACAGGGGCGATCTCTGGGGCCAACGTCCTGACTTTC
TRBV20-1	TRBD2	many	TRBJ2-5	CSAFGTSVQETQYF	TGCAGTGCCTTTGGAACTAGCGTCCAAGAGACCCAGTACTTC
TRBV20-1	TRBD2	many	TRBJ2-1	CSARDLGLAGFRNEQFF	TGCAGTGCTAGAGATCTGGGACTAGCGGGATTTCGTAATGAGCAGTTCTTC
TRBV20-1	.	many	TRBJ2-1	CSARDHSRSSYNEQFF	TGCAGTGCTAGAGACCACTCGCGGAGCTCCTACAATGAGCAGTTCTTC
TRBV11-1	TRBD1	many	TRBJ2-3	CASSHPRDRGRTGTDTQYF	TGTGCCAGCAGCCACCCCCGGGACAGGGGGAGGACTGGCACAGATACGCAGTATTTT
TRBV5-1	.	many	TRBJ2-1	CASSFAVGGSWSEQFF	TGCGCCAGCAGCTTCGCGGTCGGGGGTAGCTGGAGTGAGCAGTTCTTC
TRBV7-2	.	many	TRBJ2-5	CASSLAARQETQYF	TGTGCCAGCAGCTTAGCCGCCCGGCAAGAGACCCAGTACTTC
TRBV3-1	.	.	TRBJ2-7	CASSQDFLALSSYEQYF	TGTGCCAGCAGCCAAGACTTCCTAGCGCTTAGCTCCTACGAGCAGTACTTC
TRBV5-4	TRBD2	.	TRBJ2-7	CASSEGLAGSYEQYF	TGTGCCAGCAGCGAAGGACTAGCGGGTTCCTACGAGCAGTACTTC
TRBV7-2	TRBD2	many	TRBJ2-3	CASSQGSGTTDTQYF	TGTGCCAGCAGCCAGGGTAGCGGGACGACAGATACGCAGTATTTT
TRBV19	TRBD2	many	TRBJ2-1	CASKGLAGPSPYNEQFF	TGTGCCAGTAAGGGACTAGCGGGACCGTCGCCTTACAATGAGCAGTTCTTC
TRBV28	TRBD2	many	TRBJ2-7	CAVGAGETYEQYF	TGTGCCGTAGGGGCGGGAGAAACCTACGAGCAGTACTTC
TRBV9	.	many	TRBJ1-1	CASSVGVGLTEAFF	TGTGCCAGCAGCGTAGGTGTAGGTCTGACTGAAGCTTTCTTT
TRBV6-5	.	many	TRBJ2-7	CASSHDGTTYEQYF	TGTGCCAGCAGCCATGACGGCACGACCTACGAGCAGTACTTC
TRBV28	.	.	TRBJ2-7	CASQNRYEQYF	TGTGCCAGCCAAAACCGGTACGAGCAGTACTTC
TRBV16	.	few	TRBJ1-1	CASSLRGGTEAFF	TGTGCCAGCAGCCTTCGGGGGGGAACTGAAGCTTTCTTT
TRBV7-3	TRBD2	few	TRBJ2-1	CASSSRTSGSLYEQFF	TGTGCCAGCAGCTCCAGGACTAGCGGGAGTCTCTACGAGCAGTTCTTC
TRBV6-5	.	many	TRBJ2-7	CASSYQGTYEQYF	TGTGCCAGCAGTTACCAGGGGACCTACGAGCAGTACTTC
TRBV20-1	.	many	TRBJ2-5	CSASPPGLETQYF	TGCAGTGCAAGCCCCCCAGGGTTAGAGACCCAGTACTTC
TRBV4-3	TRBD1	many	TRBJ1-4	CASSQARDRGNEKLFF	TGCGCCAGCAGCCAAGCCAGGGACAGGGGCAATGAAAAACTGTTTTTT
TRBV6-5	.	many	TRBJ1-2	CASSYSGTLRGGYGYTF	TGTGCCAGCAGTTACTCGGGGACACTCCGAGGAGGCTATGGCTACACCTTC
TRBV7-9	TRBD1	many	TRBJ2-6	CASSFPQGASGANVLTF	TGTGCCAGCAGCTTCCCGCAGGGGGCCTCTGGGGCCAACGTCCTGACTTTC
TRBV7-2	.	many	TRBJ2-7	CASSPNVGRQTYEQYF	TGTGCCAGCAGCCCGAATGTGGGACGGCAAACCTACGAGCAGTACTTC
TRBV12-3/TRBV12-4	.	many	TRBJ2-3	CASSHMPGRRTDTQYF	TGTGCCAGCAGCCACATGCCGGGACGGCGCACAGATACGCAGTATTTT